The text below deals with one TCR beta chain. Original data processing: Nucleated cell counts were estimated from reference gene primer amplification. Libraries were prepared by immunoSEQ multiplex PCR; TCRdb keeps only in-frame clonotypes and omits some of them. V, J and clone size are those of that table, while D and trimming were read from the DNA. The table has 100,000 to 120,000 clones, approximately 81% seen once. This entry comes from a study of blood T cell repertoires in COVID-19. Study details: Spain, Italy and the United States supplied samples that represented acute and convalescent COVID-19. In each case, the material was cDNA or gDNA derived from T cells, B-cell-depleted T cells, or PBMCs.

The V and J ends lost 0 bases and 7 bases, in that order; junction bases with no gene match: 3. The CDR3 has 15 residues. CDR1 and CDR2 (germline): SGDLS, YYNGEE. The specimen sequenced was peripheral blood. The chain couples TRBV9 to TRBJ1-4, with 10 nucleotides matching TRBD1. The receptor's source is a man in his forties or fifties with acute or convalescent COVID-19. In DNA, the CDR3 is TGTGCCAGCAGCGTAGGGGACAGGGGAGGTGAAAAACTGTTTTTT. Amino acid sequence: CASSVGDRGGEKLFF.